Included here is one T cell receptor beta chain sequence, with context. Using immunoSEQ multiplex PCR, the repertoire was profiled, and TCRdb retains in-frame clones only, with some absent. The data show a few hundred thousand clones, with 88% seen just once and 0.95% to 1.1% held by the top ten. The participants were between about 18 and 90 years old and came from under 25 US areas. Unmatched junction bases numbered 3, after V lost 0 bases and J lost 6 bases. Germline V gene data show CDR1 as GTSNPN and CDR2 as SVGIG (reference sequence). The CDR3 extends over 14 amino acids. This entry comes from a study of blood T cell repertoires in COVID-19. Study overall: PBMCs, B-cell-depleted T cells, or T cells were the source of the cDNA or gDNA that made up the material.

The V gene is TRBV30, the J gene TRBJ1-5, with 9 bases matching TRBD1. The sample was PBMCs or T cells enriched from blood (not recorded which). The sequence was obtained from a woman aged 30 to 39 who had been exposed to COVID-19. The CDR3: CAWSVGQGTQPQHF. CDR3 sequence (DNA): TGTGCCTGGAGTGTGGGACAGGGCACTCAGCCCCAGCATTTT. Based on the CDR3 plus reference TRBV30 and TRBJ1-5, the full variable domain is SQTIHQWPATLVQPVGSPLSLECTVEGTSNPNLYWYRQAAGRGLQLLFYSVGIGQISSEVPQNLSASRPQDRQFILSSKKLLLSDSGFYLCAWSVGQGTQPQHFGDGTRLSIL.